This T cell receptor beta chain is from a study of blood T cell repertoires in COVID-19. The length of the CDR3 is 15 residues. CDR1 is SGHNT and CDR2 is YYREEE in the germline V gene (reference sequence). Between the trimmed V and J ends, which lost 4 bases and 2 bases, there was a span of 15 bases. Assignments of participants to cohorts depended upon their own reported clinical history. Authors' methods: Estimates of nucleated cell counts were drawn from the amplification of reference gene primers. Clones were read by immunoSEQ multiplex PCR, and TCRdb kept only the in-frame ones, dropping some. V and J calls and clone size are copied from that table; D and trimming were computed from the DNA. The table lists approximately 220,000 clones, approximately 83% of them singletons.

V usage is TRBV5-4 and J usage is TRBJ1-1; D perhaps matches TRBD1 (6 bases). The TCR sequence derives from a woman in her 50s who had been exposed to COVID-19. Sample: PBMCs or T cells enriched from blood (not recorded which). In DNA form, the CDR3 reads TGTGCCAGCAGCGCACGGACAGCCCCAAACACTGAAGCTTTCTTT. Encoded protein: CASSARTAPNTEAFF.